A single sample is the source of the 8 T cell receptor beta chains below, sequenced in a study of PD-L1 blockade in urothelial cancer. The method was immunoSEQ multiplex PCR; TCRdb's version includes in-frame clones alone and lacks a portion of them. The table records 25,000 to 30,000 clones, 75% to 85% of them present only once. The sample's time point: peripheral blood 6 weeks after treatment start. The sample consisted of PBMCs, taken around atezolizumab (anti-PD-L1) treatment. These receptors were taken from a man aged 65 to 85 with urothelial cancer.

The CDR3 sequence: CASSLEAGVSYTF. DNA of the CDR3: TGCGCCAGCAGCTTGGAGGCAGGTGTTAGCTACACCTTC. The chain joins TRBV5-1 to TRBJ1-2; D not resolved. Germline V gene sequence: CDR1 SGHRS, CDR2 YFSETQ. The CDR3 spans 13 residues. The V end lost 0 bases, the J end lost 9 bases, and 12 bases lay between the germline ends.

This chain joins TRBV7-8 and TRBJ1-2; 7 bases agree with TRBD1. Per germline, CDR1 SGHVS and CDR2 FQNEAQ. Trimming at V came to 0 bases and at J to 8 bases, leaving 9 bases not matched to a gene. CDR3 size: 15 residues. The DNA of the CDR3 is TGTGCCAGCAGCTTAGCGGGGGAACAGGGGCTAGGCTACACCTTC. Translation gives CASSLAGEQGLGYTF.

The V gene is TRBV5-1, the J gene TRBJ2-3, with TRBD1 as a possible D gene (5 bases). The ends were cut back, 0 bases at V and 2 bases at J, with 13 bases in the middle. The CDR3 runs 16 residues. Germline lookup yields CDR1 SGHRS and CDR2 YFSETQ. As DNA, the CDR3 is TGCGCCAGCAGCTTGGCGGTGGGGCTGGACACAGATACGCAGTATTTT. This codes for CASSLAVGLDTDTQYF.

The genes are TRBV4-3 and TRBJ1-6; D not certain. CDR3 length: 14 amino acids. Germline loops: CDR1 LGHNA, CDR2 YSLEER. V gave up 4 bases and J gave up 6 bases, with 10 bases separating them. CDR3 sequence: CASSLVRGNSPLHF. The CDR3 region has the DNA TGCGCCAGCAGCCTTGTTCGGGGTAATTCACCCCTCCACTTT.

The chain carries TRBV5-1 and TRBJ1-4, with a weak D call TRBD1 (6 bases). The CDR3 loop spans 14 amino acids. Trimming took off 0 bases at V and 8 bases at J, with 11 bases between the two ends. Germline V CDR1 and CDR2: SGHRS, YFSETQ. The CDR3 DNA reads TGCGCCAGCAGCTTGGACAGGGTCGAAGAAAAACTGTTTTTT. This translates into CASSLDRVEEKLFF.

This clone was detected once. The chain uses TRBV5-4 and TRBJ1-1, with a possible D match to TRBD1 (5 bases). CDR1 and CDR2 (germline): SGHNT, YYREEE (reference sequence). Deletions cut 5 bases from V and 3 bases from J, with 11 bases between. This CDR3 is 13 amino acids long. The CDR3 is CASSQDTYTEAFF. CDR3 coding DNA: TGTGCCAGCAGTCAGGACACTTACACTGAAGCTTTCTTT.

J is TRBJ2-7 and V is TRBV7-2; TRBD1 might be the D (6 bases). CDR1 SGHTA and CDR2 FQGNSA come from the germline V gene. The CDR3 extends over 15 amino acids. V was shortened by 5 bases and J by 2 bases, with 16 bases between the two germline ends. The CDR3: CASSRTGRGTYEQYF. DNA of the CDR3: TGTGCCAGCAGCCGAACAGGCAGGGGAACCTACGAGCAGTACTTC.

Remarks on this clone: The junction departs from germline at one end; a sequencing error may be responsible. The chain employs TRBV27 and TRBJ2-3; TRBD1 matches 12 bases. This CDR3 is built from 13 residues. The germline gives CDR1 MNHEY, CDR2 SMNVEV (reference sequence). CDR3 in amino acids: CASSLSGTGGLDF. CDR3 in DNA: TGTGCCAGCAGTTTATCGGGGACAGGGGGCTTGGATTTT.